This TCR beta chain was sequenced in a study of blood T cell repertoires in COVID-19. As for the study in general: Samples came from the United States, Italy and Spain, spanning acute and convalescent COVID-19. Sample material is recorded as cDNA or gDNA derived from T cells, B-cell-depleted T cells, or PBMCs.

Patients at the Seattle site were enrolled during active infection and followed longitudinally. The CDR3 length is 14 residues. In the authors' workflow: Amplification of reference gene primers was used by the study to estimate nucleated cell counts. TCRdb keeps only in-frame clones here, not all; method: immunoSEQ multiplex PCR. V and J calls plus clone size are reproduced from that table; the DNA served to infer D and trimming. The repertoire holds approximately 530,000 clones, with approximately 88% as singletons. The chain combines TRBV21-1 with TRBJ1-1. TRBV21-1 is designated a pseudogene. Sample: peripheral blood. The receptor comes from a woman aged 50 to 60 with COVID-19, enrolled during active disease. The DNA of the CDR3 is TGTGCCAGCAGCCCCCATCGGGTGGCCACTGAAGCTTTCTTT. Its protein is CASSPHRVATEAFF.